This is a list of T cell receptor beta chains from one sample in a study of technical replicates of blood from several donors. The method was immunoSEQ multiplex PCR; TCRdb's version includes in-frame clones alone and lacks a portion of them. The table includes more than 75,000 clones, 96% detected once. The sequenced sample was T cells isolated from PBMCs. The receptors derive from a human donor in good health. The CDR3 runs from the conserved cysteine through the conserved F or W. Fields, in order: D gene, J gene, clone size, V gene, CDR3 protein, CDR3 DNA. D genes are given only for firm matches. Size values are once, few and many counts, or a class for expanded clones, and some rows have none.

. | TRBJ2-7 | once | TRBV27 | CASSLMGASYEQYF | TGTGCCAGCAGTTTAATGGGCGCCTCCTACGAGCAGTACTTC
. | TRBJ2-3 | . | TRBV11-1 | CAVLRGSAEGTDTQYF | TGTGCCGTCCTGCGAGGGAGTGCGGAGGGAACAGATACGCAGTATTTT
TRBD1 | TRBJ1-1 | . | TRBV5-1 | CASSFEGAIHTEAFF | TGCGCCAGCAGCTTCGAGGGGGCGATTCACACTGAAGCTTTCTTT
. | TRBJ2-1 | once | TRBV25-1 | CASRARENEQFF | TGTGCCAGCAGAGCCAGGGAAAATGAGCAGTTCTTC
TRBD2 | TRBJ2-1 | . | TRBV7-2 | CASSFLLAGGNEQFF | TGTGCCAGCAGCTTTCTTCTAGCGGGAGGGAATGAGCAGTTCTTC
TRBD2 | TRBJ2-1 | . | TRBV13 | CASSSPRLAGAFEQFF | TGTGCCAGCAGCTCCCCCAGACTAGCGGGAGCCTTTGAGCAGTTCTTC
TRBD2 | TRBJ2-2 | . | TRBV7-3 | CASSLAGGFNTGELFF | TGTGCCAGCAGCCTAGCGGGAGGATTCAACACCGGGGAGCTGTTTTTT
TRBD1 | TRBJ2-1 | once | TRBV10-1 | CANPSPGQEFEQFF | TGCGCCAACCCATCCCCGGGACAGGAGTTTGAGCAGTTCTTC
. | TRBJ2-4 | . | TRBV4-2 | CASSHVSGTSKNIQYF | TGTGCCAGCAGCCATGTTAGTGGTACGTCCAAAAACATTCAGTACTTC
TRBD1 | TRBJ1-3 | . | TRBV10-3 | CAIRQTGGDTIYF | TGTGCCATCAGACAAACAGGGGGCGACACCATATATTTT
. | TRBJ2-7 | . | TRBV11-2 | CASSLSAGISYEQYF | TGTGCCAGCAGCTTAAGTGCGGGTATCTCCTACGAGCAGTACTTC
. | TRBJ1-3 | . | TRBV4-2 | CASSQESKALGSGNTIYF | TGTGCCAGCAGCCAAGAAAGTAAGGCCTTGGGGAGTGGAAACACCATATATTTT
. | TRBJ2-5 | . | TRBV7-9 | CASSLIGLQETQYF | TGTGCCAGCAGCTTAATTGGGCTACAAGAGACCCAGTACTTC
. | TRBJ2-7 | . | TRBV5-4 | CASTTGESYEQYF | TGTGCCAGCACCACCGGGGAATCCTACGAGCAGTACTTC
. | TRBJ2-7 | . | TRBV30 | CAWSRGPSYEQYF | TGTGCCTGGAGTCGTGGCCCAAGCTACGAGCAGTACTTC
TRBD2 | TRBJ2-5 | . | TRBV27 | CASRRGLAGGETQYF | TGTGCCAGCAGGAGAGGACTAGCGGGAGGAGAGACCCAGTACTTC
. | TRBJ2-1 | . | TRBV29-1 | CSGGHATGGNNEQFF | TGCAGCGGGGGGCATGCCACGGGGGGCAACAATGAGCAGTTCTTC
. | TRBJ2-3 | . | TRBV7-9 | CASSLGLASTDTQYF | TGTGCCAGCAGCTTAGGGTTAGCGAGCACAGATACGCAGTATTTT
. | TRBJ1-3 | . | TRBV9 | CASSVGSSGNTIYF | TGTGCCAGTAGTGTGGGCTCCTCTGGAAACACCATATATTTT
TRBD2 | TRBJ2-3 | . | TRBV7-3 | CASSLGLAGTDTQYF | TGTGCCAGCAGCTTAGGACTAGCGGGCACAGATACGCAGTATTTT
. | TRBJ1-3 | . | TRBV2 | CASIGWKPGAISGNTIYF | TGTGCCAGCATTGGGTGGAAGCCGGGAGCTATCTCTGGAAACACCATATATTTT
. | TRBJ2-1 | . | TRBV19 | CASRRDSVYNEQFF | TGTGCCAGTAGGCGGGACTCAGTATACAATGAGCAGTTCTTC
. | TRBJ2-7 | . | TRBV7-9 | CASSLDSLGSVGQYF | TGTGCCAGCAGCTTAGATAGTCTCGGTAGCGTGGGGCAGTACTTC
TRBD2 | TRBJ2-2 | . | TRBV10-3 | CAIRKAGMFEELFF | TGTGCCATCCGAAAAGCGGGAATGTTCGAGGAGCTGTTTTTT
. | TRBJ2-2 | . | TRBV5-4 | CASSVGGGPGELFF | TGTGCCAGCAGCGTAGGAGGCGGACCCGGGGAGCTGTTTTTT
TRBD1 | TRBJ1-5 | . | TRBV6-6 | CASSYHPTGGIQPQHF | TGTGCCAGCAGTTACCACCCGACAGGGGGCATTCAGCCCCAGCATTTT
. | TRBJ1-4 | few | TRBV5-1 | CASSLSSGTNEKLFF | TGCGCCAGCAGCTTGAGCTCCGGAACTAATGAAAAACTGTTTTTT
TRBD2 | TRBJ2-3 | . | TRBV6-1 | CASSDPGTSATDTQYF | TGTGCCAGCAGTGACCCCGGGACTAGCGCCACAGATACGCAGTATTTT